One and the same sample provided the 32 T cell receptor beta chains below, sequenced in a study of T-cell memory formation after mild COVID-19. Each CDR3 protein gets one entry after TCRdb re-called the 5' RACE reads with MiXCR. Among around 310,000 distinct CDR3 sequences listed, around a sixth were seen once. Input material: PBMCs or a T cell subset sorted from them (not recorded which). All receptors derive from a man aged 18 to 30 who had mild COVID-19 (a few samples of this study predate the infection). Cell type and time point are not known.

This clonotype was counted between two and nine times. This chain joins TRBV28 and TRBJ2-1; possible D gene TRBD1, 6 bases. The germline V gene has CDR1 MDHEN and CDR2 SYDVKM. Trimming left V 6 bases short and J 12 bases short, with 18 bases between. This CDR3 spans 13 amino acids. The CDR3 sequence: CASRSGQPRWQFF. The CDR3 DNA sequence: TGTGCCAGCAGATCGGGACAACCGCGTTGGCAGTTCTTC.

J is TRBJ1-5 and V is TRBV28; D unclear. This CDR3 is built from 12 residues. Germline V lookup: CDR1 MDHEN, CDR2 SYDVKM. V shed 2 bases and J shed 5 bases, with 4 bases lying between them. The chain's CDR3 is CASSLPYQPQHF. Here the CDR3 DNA reads TGTGCCAGCAGTTTACCTTATCAGCCCCAGCATTTT.

There are a few counts of this clonotype. The chain joins TRBV6-2 or TRBV6-3 to TRBJ1-1, with 7 bases aligning to TRBD1. Germline CDR1 and CDR2: MNHEY and SVGEGT. V was clipped by 3 bases and J by 0 bases; unmatched bases: 1. This CDR3 comprises 14 residues. CDR3 sequence reads: CASSYTGVNTEAFF. CDR3 DNA: TGTGCCAGCAGTTATACAGGGGTGAACACTGAAGCTTTCTTT.

DNA of the CDR3: TGTGCCAGCAGCTTTCGATATAAGCCCGTCGACACCGGGGAGCTGTTTTTT. Encoded protein: CASSFRYKPVDTGELFF. This chain links TRBV5-8 with TRBJ2-2; unclear D gene. V lost 2 bases to trimming and J lost 3 bases, with 17 bases between them. From germline, CDR1 is SGHTS and CDR2 YDEGEE. This CDR3 is built from 17 residues. The full variable domain, rest sourced from reference TRBV5-8 and TRBJ2-2, is EAGVTQSPTHLIKTRGQQATLRCSPISGHTSVYWYQQALGLGLQFLLWYDEGEERNRGNFPPRFSGRQFPNYSSELNVNALELEDSALYLCASSFRYKPVDTGELFFGEGSRLTVL.

CDR3 loop: CASSPAMGETQYF. The CDR3 DNA sequence: TGTGCCAGCTCACCAGCCATGGGGGAGACCCAGTACTTC. This chain links TRBV18 with TRBJ2-5, with D uncertain. The germline gives CDR1 KGHSH, CDR2 LQKENI. With 2 bases removed from V and 5 bases from J, the gap between germline ends came to 9 bases. The CDR3 consists of 13 residues.

As DNA, the CDR3 is TGTGCCATCAGTGAATGGGGGCCGAGCACAGATACGCAGTATTTT. It is translated as CAISEWGPSTDTQYF. This chain connects TRBV10-3 to TRBJ2-3, with D possibly matching TRBD1 (6 bases). CDR3 length: 15 amino acids. Between the trimmed V and J ends, which lost 3 bases and 0 bases, there was a span of 10 bases. CDR1 ENHRY and CDR2 SYGVKD come from the germline V gene.

This rearrangement joins TRBV28 to TRBJ2-5; unclear D gene. The V and J ends lost 4 bases and 1 base respectively, with 7 bases between them. Looked up from germline, CDR1 is MDHEN and CDR2 is SYDVKM. The CDR3 is 13 residues long. CDR3 sequence (DNA): TGTGCCAGCAGTTGGTTGGGCCAAGAGACCCAGTACTTC. As protein: CASSWLGQETQYF.

A few counts support this clonotype. J is TRBJ1-2 and V is TRBV29-1; the D is unclear. V shed 6 bases and J shed 5 bases, with 7 bases lying between them. Germline loops: CDR1 SQVTM, CDR2 ANQGSEA. CDR3 size: 10 residues. CDR3: CSVGGYGYTF. The CDR3 DNA is TGCAGCGTGGGTGGATATGGCTACACCTTC.

The V and J genes are TRBV7-6 and TRBJ2-1, with D possibly being TRBD1 (6 bases). The V gene's germline CDR1 is SGHVS and CDR2 FNYEAQ. There are 16 residues in the CDR3. Trimming cost V 5 bases and J 7 bases, with 21 bases left between them. CDR3: CASSPQQAWGRNEQFF. CDR3 DNA sequence: TGTGCCAGCAGCCCGCAACAGGCCTGGGGGCGAAATGAGCAGTTCTTC.

The J gene is TRBJ2-5, the V gene TRBV2; TRBD2 might be the D (6 bases). CDR1 and CDR2 (germline): SNHLY, FYNNEI. V lost 5 bases, J lost 4 bases, and 20 bases lay in between. The CDR3 contains 16 residues. In DNA form, the CDR3 reads TGTGCCAGCAGTCTTTTAGATGGGAGGCCTCTAGAGACCCAGTACTTC. Its protein product is CASSLLDGRPLETQYF.

The table lists this clonotype with a few counts. The chain recombines TRBV9 with TRBJ2-5; TRBD1 might be the D (5 bases). V was pared by 0 bases and J by 0 bases, with 12 bases between. CDR3 size: 16 residues. Germline V CDR1 and CDR2: SGDLS, YYNGEE. The CDR3 spells CASSVVALTDQETQYF. The CDR3 region has the DNA TGTGCCAGCAGCGTAGTGGCCCTGACAGACCAAGAGACCCAGTACTTC.

The rearrangement links TRBV2 to TRBJ2-3, with TRBD1 as a possible D gene (8 bases). The V end was cut by 4 bases, the J end by 4 bases, with 18 bases between. Germline CDR1 SNHLY, CDR2 FYNNEI. The CDR3 runs to 16 residues. CDR3 sequence (DNA): TGTGCCAGCAGTGCGGGGGGCAGGGGGCAGGCAGATACGCAGTATTTT. As protein: CASSAGGRGQADTQYF. Filled out from reference TRBV2 and TRBJ2-3, the complete variable domain reads EPEVTQTPSHQVTQMGQEVILRCVPISNHLYFYWYRQILGQKVEFLVSFYNNEISEKSEIFDDQFSVERPDGSNFTLKIRSTKLEDSAMYFCASSAGGRGQADTQYFGPGTRLTVL.

This clonotype has a handful of counts. This chain joins TRBV9 and TRBJ2-3; D perhaps matches TRBD2 (6 bases). The ends were cut back, 4 bases at V and 4 bases at J, with 10 bases in the middle. The CDR3 covers 13 residues. Germline assignment: CDR1 SGDLS and CDR2 YYNGEE. The CDR3 nucleotides read TGTGCCAGCAGCACGGGGGTGGCAGATACGCAGTATTTT. This gives the protein CASSTGVADTQYF.

This clonotype was seen a handful of times. V is TRBV9 and J is TRBJ1-6, with D possibly being TRBD1 (6 bases). Trimming removed 3 bases from V and 0 bases from J, with 7 bases in between. Germline V gives CDR1 SGDLS, CDR2 YYNGEE. This CDR3 contains 15 residues. The CDR3 sequence is CASSGTASYNSPLHF. The CDR3 region has the DNA TGTGCCAGCAGCGGGACAGCCTCCTATAATTCACCCCTCCACTTT.

This clonotype has a handful of counts. This sequence joins TRBV12-3 or TRBV12-4 and TRBJ2-5, with 8 positions matching TRBD1. V shed 8 bases, J shed 1 base, and the junction held 9 bases outside the gene matches. CDR3 length: 15 residues. The CDR3 is CASRQTGDGQETQYF. The CDR3 nucleotides read TGTGCCAGCCGGCAGACAGGGGACGGCCAAGAGACCCAGTACTTC.

The V gene is TRBV14, the J gene TRBJ2-3, with a weak D call TRBD1 (5 bases). Germline V gene lookup returns CDR1 SGHDN and CDR2 FVKESK. The V end lost 5 bases, the J end lost 4 bases, and 10 bases lay between the germline ends. This CDR3 spans 13 amino acids. CDR3 sequence (DNA): TGTGCCAGCAGCAAATGGGGCGCAGATACGCAGTATTTT. It specifies CASSKWGADTQYF.

J is TRBJ2-5 and V is TRBV5-1; 11 nucleotides align to TRBD2. Germline CDR1 and CDR2: SGHRS and YFSETQ. V lost 2 bases to trimming and J lost 2 bases; unmatched junction nucleotides: 5. The CDR3 is 16 residues long. In DNA, the CDR3 is TGCGCCAGCAGCTTCCTAGCGGGGGGACCTCAAGAGACCCAGTACTTC. This sequence encodes CASSFLAGGPQETQYF.

This clonotype has more than one count but fewer than ten. This chain joins TRBV3-1 and TRBJ1-6; possible D gene TRBD1, 6 bases. Trimming cost V 6 bases and J 9 bases, with 15 bases left between them. The CDR3 runs to 14 residues. The germline gives CDR1 LGHDT, CDR2 YNNKEL (reference sequence). The CDR3 DNA reads as TGTGCCAGCAGTCACCCAGGGGTTTCTTCACCCCTCCACTTT. Its translation: CASSHPGVSSPLHF.

The chain carries TRBV7-9 and TRBJ2-1; D perhaps matches TRBD2 (5 bases). The CDR3 runs 17 residues. V gave up 1 base and J gave up 1 base, with 14 bases separating them. Per the germline V gene, CDR1 is SEHNR and CDR2 is FQNEAQ (reference sequence). Written as DNA, the CDR3 is TGTGCCAGCAGCTTAGTTTCACCCCGAGGGTCCTACAATGAGCAGTTCTTC. As protein: CASSLVSPRGSYNEQFF. The full variable domain, completed using reference TRBV7-9 and TRBJ2-1, is DTGVSQNPRHKITKRGQNVTFRCDPISEHNRLYWYRQTLGQGPEFLTYFQNEAQLEKSRLLSDRFSAERPKGSFSTLEIQRTEQGDSAMYLCASSLVSPRGSYNEQFFGPGTRLTVL.

This clonotype was detected a few times. This chain links TRBV12-3 or TRBV12-4 with TRBJ2-7, with D unclear. Trimming took 0 bases from V and 0 from J, leaving 3 bases between them. CDR3 length: 13 amino acids. CDR3 sequence: CASSLALSYEQYF. CDR3 DNA: TGTGCCAGCAGTTTAGCGCTCTCCTACGAGCAGTACTTC.

J is TRBJ2-3 and V is TRBV12-5; tentatively, D is TRBD2 (5 bases). The CDR3 loop spans 16 amino acids. Between the trimmed V and J ends, which lost 6 bases and 1 base, there was a span of 17 bases. Germline assignment: CDR1 LGHNT and CDR2 FRNRAP. CDR3 DNA sequence: TGTGCTAGTGGGCCCAACTTCATGAGGGGCACAGATACGCAGTATTTT. Protein product: CASGPNFMRGTDTQYF. Full variable domain (outside the CDR3, taken from reference TRBV12-5 and TRBJ2-3): DARVTQTPRHKVTEMGQEVTMRCQPILGHNTVFWYRQTMMQGLELLAYFRNRAPLDDSGMPKDRFSAEMPDATLATLKIQPSEPRDSAVYFCASGPNFMRGTDTQYFGPGTRLTVL.

Only a few counts were recorded for this clonotype. The rearrangement joins TRBV5-1 to TRBJ2-2; 9 nucleotides line up with TRBD1. Germline V gene data show CDR1 as SGHRS and CDR2 as YFSETQ. CDR3 length equals 15 residues. Trimming at V came to 2 bases and at J to 4 bases, leaving 3 bases not matched to a gene. CDR3 nucleotide sequence: TGCGCCAGCAGCTTACAGGGGGCGGTCACCGGGGAGCTGTTTTTT. Protein product: CASSLQGAVTGELFF.

This rearrangement joins TRBV5-1 to TRBJ2-3, with D possibly matching TRBD2 (5 bases). With 3 bases removed from V and 5 bases from J, the gap between germline ends came to 10 bases. This CDR3 is built from 13 residues. Germline assignment: CDR1 SGHRS and CDR2 YFSETQ. Written as DNA, the CDR3 is TGCGCCAGCAGCTCGGAGGCCATAGATACGCAGTATTTT. Translation: CASSSEAIDTQYF.

There are a few counts of this clonotype. This chain connects TRBV7-2 to TRBJ2-6; 7 bases match TRBD1. Germline V gives CDR1 SGHTA, CDR2 FQGNSA. J gave up 5 bases and V 5 bases, and 9 bases lay outside the gene matches. The CDR3 consists of 16 residues. CDR3 in amino acids: CASSPTGHGWANVLTF. The CDR3 region has the DNA TGTGCCAGCAGCCCGACAGGGCACGGGTGGGCCAACGTCCTGACTTTC.

The V gene is TRBV20-1, the J gene TRBJ1-2; D is unresolved. The CDR3 sequence is 9 residues long. V gave up 2 bases and J gave up 8 bases, with 3 bases separating them. Per the germline V gene, CDR1 is DFQATT and CDR2 is SNEGSKA (reference sequence). The CDR3 DNA is TGCAGTGCTAGAAAAGGCTACACCTTC. Translation gives CSARKGYTF.

In its sample, this clonotype was seen a few times. The chain is built from TRBV6-1 and TRBJ2-1; 7 nucleotides match TRBD1. With 4 bases clipped from V and 6 bases from J, the junction kept 9 bases outside the gene matches. Germline CDR1 reads MNHNS; CDR2 reads SASEGT. The CDR3 is 15 residues long. Here the CDR3 reads CASSAGATGSNEQFF. The CDR3 nucleotides are TGTGCCAGCAGTGCCGGAGCGACAGGGAGCAATGAGCAGTTCTTC.

The sample holds many counts of this clonotype. The V gene is TRBV27, the J gene TRBJ2-6; D unresolved. The germline V gene has CDR1 MNHEY and CDR2 SMNVEV (reference sequence). CDR3 length equals 17 residues. V dropped 5 bases and J dropped 2 bases, with 16 bases sitting between them. CDR3 in amino acids: CASSPMVGVAGANVLTF. Written as DNA, the CDR3 is TGTGCCAGCAGTCCCATGGTGGGTGTCGCTGGGGCCAACGTCCTGACTTTC.

The V and J genes are TRBV9 and TRBJ1-5; D remains ambiguous. This CDR3 spans 14 amino acids. Trimming stripped 0 bases from V and 7 bases from J, with 11 bases between. Germline V gene lookup returns CDR1 SGDLS and CDR2 YYNGEE. This chain's CDR3 is CASSVGLEGQPQHF. CDR3 DNA: TGTGCCAGCAGCGTAGGGTTGGAGGGACAGCCCCAGCATTTT.

This chain uses TRBV5-6 with TRBJ2-5, with D uncertain. Trimming pared 1 base from V and 6 bases from J, leaving 13 bases between. Germline lookup yields CDR1 SGHDT and CDR2 YYEEEE. The CDR3 runs 14 residues. CDR3 nucleotides: TGTGCCAGCAGCTTGCCCGGACCTGTAAAGACCCAGTACTTC. Its translation is CASSLPGPVKTQYF.

The chain links TRBV7-2 to TRBJ2-1, with TRBD2 matching over 8 bases. Germline trimming cut 1 base from V and 7 bases from J; bases unmatched to any gene: 6. The CDR3 covers 15 residues. CDR1 and CDR2 from the germline V gene are SGHTA and FQGNSA. This CDR3 reads CASSLGLAPENEQFF. The CDR3 nucleotides read TGTGCCAGCAGCTTAGGACTAGCGCCTGAAAATGAGCAGTTCTTC.

V gene TRBV3-1 combines with J gene TRBJ1-6; D unclear. Trimming cost V 1 base and J 6 bases, with 10 bases left between them. In germline, CDR1 is LGHDT, CDR2 YNNKEL (reference sequence). The CDR3 totals 15 residues. In DNA form, the CDR3 reads TGTGCCAGCAGCCAAGGGTCCGGGTCTAATTCACCCCTCCACTTT. Translation: CASSQGSGSNSPLHF.

This clonotype was observed a handful of times. The rearrangement joins TRBV12-3 or TRBV12-4 to TRBJ1-6; the D is unclear. V lost 3 bases and J 7 bases, leaving 4 bases between the germline ends. This CDR3 is built from 12 residues. The CDR3 DNA reads as TGTGCCAGCAGTTTTCCCAATTCACCCCTCCACTTT. Amino acids: CASSFPNSPLHF.